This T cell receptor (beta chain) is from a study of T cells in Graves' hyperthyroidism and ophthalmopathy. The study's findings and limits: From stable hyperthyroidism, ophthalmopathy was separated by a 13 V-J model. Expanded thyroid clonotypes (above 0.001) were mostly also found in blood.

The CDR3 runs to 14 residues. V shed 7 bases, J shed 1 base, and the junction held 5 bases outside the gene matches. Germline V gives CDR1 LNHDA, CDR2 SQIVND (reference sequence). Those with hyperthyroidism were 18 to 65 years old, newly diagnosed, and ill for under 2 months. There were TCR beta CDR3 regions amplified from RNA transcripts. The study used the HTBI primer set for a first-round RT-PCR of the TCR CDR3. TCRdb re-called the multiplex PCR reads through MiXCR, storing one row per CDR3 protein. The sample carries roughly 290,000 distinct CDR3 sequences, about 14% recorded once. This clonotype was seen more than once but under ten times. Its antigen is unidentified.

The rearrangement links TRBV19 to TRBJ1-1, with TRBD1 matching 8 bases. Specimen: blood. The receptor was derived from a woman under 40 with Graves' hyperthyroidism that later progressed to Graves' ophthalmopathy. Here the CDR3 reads CASKHGTGNTEAFF. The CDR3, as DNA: TGTGCCAGTAAACACGGGACAGGGAACACTGAAGCTTTCTTT.